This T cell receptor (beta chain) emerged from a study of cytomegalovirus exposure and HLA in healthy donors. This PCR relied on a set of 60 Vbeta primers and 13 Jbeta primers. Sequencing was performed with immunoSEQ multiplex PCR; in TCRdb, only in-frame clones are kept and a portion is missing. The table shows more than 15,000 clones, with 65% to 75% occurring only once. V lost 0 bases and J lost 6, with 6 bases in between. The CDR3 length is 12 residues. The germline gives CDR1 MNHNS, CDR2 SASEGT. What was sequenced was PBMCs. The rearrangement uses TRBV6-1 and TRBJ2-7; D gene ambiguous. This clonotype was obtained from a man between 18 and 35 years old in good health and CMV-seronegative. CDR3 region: CASSEAGFEQYF. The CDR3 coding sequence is TGTGCCAGCAGTGAAGCCGGGTTCGAGCAGTACTTC.